A selection of T cell receptor beta chains follows, all from one sample in a study of T cells expressing NK-cell markers. TCRdb reanalyzed the 5' RACE reads, giving one entry per CDR3 protein sequence and no DNA. This sample's clone table lists some 460,000 distinct CDR3 sequences. Sequencing was performed on blood T cells: a sorted CD56 or NKG2C T cell subset, CD4+ or CD8+ T cells, or bulk PBMC T cells (not recorded which). All receptors come from a woman in her 50s in good health. CDR3s include the opening cysteine and the closing phenylalanine or tryptophan.

cdr3_length,v_call,j_call,cdr3_aa
14,TRBV7-6,TRBJ1-1,CASSLADLNTEAFF
14,TRBV4-1,TRBJ2-1,CASSQTIPYNEQFF
13,TRBV14,TRBJ1-2,CASSQLDRAGYTF
14,TRBV15,TRBJ1-2,CATSRAQVNYGYTF
14,TRBV6-1,TRBJ2-1,CASRGLAGYNEQFF
15,TRBV7-9,TRBJ1-5,CASSPIGDFNQPQHF
14,TRBV7-9,TRBJ1-2,CASSLPSRGGGYTF
17,TRBV6-5,TRBJ1-3,CASSPLRTLGSGNTIYF
17,TRBV5-1,TRBJ2-2,CASSEIAGGPNTGELFF
17,TRBV9,TRBJ2-1,CASSVGSGGGARNEQFF
15,TRBV2,TRBJ1-1,CASSAFGGGNTEAFF
14,TRBV29-1,TRBJ1-2,CSAYSGTKNYGYTF
13,TRBV3-1,TRBJ2-4,CASSGRDRGRRYF
15,TRBV24-1,TRBJ1-1,CATRAGGAADTEAFF
16,TRBV10-2,TRBJ2-2,CASSHSGRARTGELFF
13,TRBV29-1,TRBJ1-2,CSVSGGGSYGYTF
14,TRBV29-1,TRBJ2-6,CSVRLASGANVLTF
15,TRBV18,TRBJ2-7,CASSPLGTQEGEQYF
14,TRBV7-3,TRBJ1-6,CASSLTNRGSPLHF
16,TRBV7-6,TRBJ2-3,CASSPDRGLATDTQYF
15,TRBV6-5,TRBJ2-2,CASRGRDRVTGELFF
14,TRBV6-1,TRBJ1-5,CASAEGKTNQPQHF
14,TRBV20-1,TRBJ2-3,CSASPPGITDTQYF